This TCR beta chain came from a study of T cell responses to AZD1222 COVID-19 vaccine. Study-level points and caveats: Baseline seropositivity occurred in only a handful of AZD1222 recipients.

On this clone: The antigen is unknown.

V shed 3 bases, J shed 1 base, and the junction held 5 bases outside the gene matches. Per germline, CDR1 KGHSH and CDR2 LQKENI. The CDR3 sequence is 15 residues long. Generated by immunoSEQ multiplex PCR, the TCRdb table keeps only in-frame clones and is missing some. There are about 140,000 clones in the sample; 90% to 95% occur only once, and 4% lies in the top ten. The chain links TRBV18 to TRBJ1-1, with 7 bases identical to TRBD1. This TCR came from an adult who received the AZD1222 COVID-19 vaccine. This material consisted of peripheral blood, taken 28 days after the second AZD1222 dose. The CDR3 loop reads CASSPKTGWNTEAFF. CDR3 DNA: TGTGCCAGCTCACCCAAGACAGGGTGGAACACTGAAGCTTTCTTT.